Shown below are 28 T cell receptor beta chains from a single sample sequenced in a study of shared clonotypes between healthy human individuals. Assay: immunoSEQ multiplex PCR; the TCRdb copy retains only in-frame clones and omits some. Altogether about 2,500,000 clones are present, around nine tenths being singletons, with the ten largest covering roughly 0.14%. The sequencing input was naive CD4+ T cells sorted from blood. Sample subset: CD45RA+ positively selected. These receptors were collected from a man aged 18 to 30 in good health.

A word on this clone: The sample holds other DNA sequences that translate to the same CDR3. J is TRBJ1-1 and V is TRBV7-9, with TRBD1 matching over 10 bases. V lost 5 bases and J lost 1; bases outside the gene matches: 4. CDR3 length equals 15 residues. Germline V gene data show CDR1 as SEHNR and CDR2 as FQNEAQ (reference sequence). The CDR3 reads CASSPRQGANTEAFF. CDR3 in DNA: TGTGCCAGCAGCCCTCGACAGGGGGCGAACACTGAAGCTTTCTTT.

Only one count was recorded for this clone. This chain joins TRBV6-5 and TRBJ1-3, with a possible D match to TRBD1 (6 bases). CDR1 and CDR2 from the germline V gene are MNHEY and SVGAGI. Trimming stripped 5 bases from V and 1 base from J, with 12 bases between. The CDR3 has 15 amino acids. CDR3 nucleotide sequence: TGTGCCAGCAGTCGGGACATCGTGTCTGGAAACACCATATATTTT. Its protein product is CASSRDIVSGNTIYF.

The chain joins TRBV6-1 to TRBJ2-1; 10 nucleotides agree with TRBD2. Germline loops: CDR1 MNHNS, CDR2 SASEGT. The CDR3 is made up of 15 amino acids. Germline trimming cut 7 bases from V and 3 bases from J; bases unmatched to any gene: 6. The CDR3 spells CASTPRTSGYNEQFF. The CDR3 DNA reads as TGTGCCAGCACCCCTCGGACTAGCGGCTACAATGAGCAGTTCTTC.

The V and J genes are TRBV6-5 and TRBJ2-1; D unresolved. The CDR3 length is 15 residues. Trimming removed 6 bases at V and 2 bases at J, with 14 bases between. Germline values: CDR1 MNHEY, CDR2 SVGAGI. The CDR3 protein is CASRLNGPAYNEQFF. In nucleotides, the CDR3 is TGTGCCAGCAGGCTAAACGGGCCAGCCTACAATGAGCAGTTCTTC.

The CDR3 bases are TGCGCCAGCAGCCCCGGCTCCCGGGTCAGGCAAGAGACCCAGTACTTC. It is translated as CASSPGSRVRQETQYF. This rearrangement joins TRBV5-1 to TRBJ2-5; D unresolved. The CDR3 runs 16 residues. Germline values: CDR1 SGHRS, CDR2 YFSETQ. Between the trimmed V and J ends, which lost 4 bases and 2 bases, there was a span of 18 bases.

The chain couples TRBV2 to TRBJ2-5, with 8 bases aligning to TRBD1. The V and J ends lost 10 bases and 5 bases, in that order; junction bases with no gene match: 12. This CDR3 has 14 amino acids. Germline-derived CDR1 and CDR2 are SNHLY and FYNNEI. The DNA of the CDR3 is TGTGCCATCATAGACAGGGGAATAAGGGAGACCCAGTACTTC. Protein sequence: CAIIDRGIRETQYF.

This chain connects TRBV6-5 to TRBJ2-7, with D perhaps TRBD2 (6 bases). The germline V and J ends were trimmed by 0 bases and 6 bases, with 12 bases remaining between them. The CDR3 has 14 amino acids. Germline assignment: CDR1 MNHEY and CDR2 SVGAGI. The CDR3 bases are TGTGCCAGCAGTTACTCGGGGGGTTATAGCGAGCAGTACTTC. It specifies CASSYSGGYSEQYF.

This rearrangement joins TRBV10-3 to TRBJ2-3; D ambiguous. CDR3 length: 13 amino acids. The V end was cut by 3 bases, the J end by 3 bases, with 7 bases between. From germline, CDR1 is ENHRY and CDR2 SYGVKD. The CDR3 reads CAISDPLTDTQYF. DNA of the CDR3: TGTGCCATCAGTGACCCCTTAACAGATACGCAGTATTTT.

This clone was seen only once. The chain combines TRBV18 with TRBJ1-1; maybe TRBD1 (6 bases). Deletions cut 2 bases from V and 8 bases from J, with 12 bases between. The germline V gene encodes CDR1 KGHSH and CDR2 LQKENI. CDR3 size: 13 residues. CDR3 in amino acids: CASSPINTGEAFF. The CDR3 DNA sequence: TGTGCCAGCTCACCAATTAATACAGGGGAAGCTTTCTTT.

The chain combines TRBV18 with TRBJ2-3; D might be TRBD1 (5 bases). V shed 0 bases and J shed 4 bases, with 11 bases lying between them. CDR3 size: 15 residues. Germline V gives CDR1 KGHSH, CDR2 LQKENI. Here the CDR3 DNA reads TGTGCCAGCTCACCACCGCAACAGGCGGCAGATACGCAGTATTTT. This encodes CASSPPQQAADTQYF. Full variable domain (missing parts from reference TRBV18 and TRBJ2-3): NAGVMQNPRHLVRRRGQEARLRCSPMKGHSHVYWYRQLPEEGLKFMVYLQKENIIDESGMPKERFSAEFPKEGPSILRIQQVVRGDSAAYFCASSPPQQAADTQYFGPGTRLTVL.

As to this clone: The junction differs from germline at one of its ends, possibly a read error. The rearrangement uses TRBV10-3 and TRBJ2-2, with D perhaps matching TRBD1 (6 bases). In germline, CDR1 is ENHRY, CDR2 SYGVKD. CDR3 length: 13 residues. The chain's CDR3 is CAINEDSTGELFF. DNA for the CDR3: TGTGCCATCAATGAGGACAGCACCGGGGAGCTGTTTTTT.

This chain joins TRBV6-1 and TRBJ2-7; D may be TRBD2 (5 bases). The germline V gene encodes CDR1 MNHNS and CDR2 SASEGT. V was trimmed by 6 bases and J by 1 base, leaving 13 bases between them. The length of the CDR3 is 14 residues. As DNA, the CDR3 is TGTGCCAGCAGGCAGACCGGGATTTCCTACGAGCAGTACTTC. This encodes CASRQTGISYEQYF.

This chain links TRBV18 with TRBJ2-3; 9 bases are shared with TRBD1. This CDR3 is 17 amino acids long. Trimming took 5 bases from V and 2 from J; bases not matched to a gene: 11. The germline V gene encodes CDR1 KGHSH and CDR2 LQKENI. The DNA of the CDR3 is TGTGCCAGCTCAAGATACCGGGACAGGGACCCCACAGATACGCAGTATTTT. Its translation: CASSRYRDRDPTDTQYF. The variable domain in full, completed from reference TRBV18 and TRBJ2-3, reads NAGVMQNPRHLVRRRGQEARLRCSPMKGHSHVYWYRQLPEEGLKFMVYLQKENIIDESGMPKERFSAEFPKEGPSILRIQQVVRGDSAAYFCASSRYRDRDPTDTQYFGPGTRLTVL.

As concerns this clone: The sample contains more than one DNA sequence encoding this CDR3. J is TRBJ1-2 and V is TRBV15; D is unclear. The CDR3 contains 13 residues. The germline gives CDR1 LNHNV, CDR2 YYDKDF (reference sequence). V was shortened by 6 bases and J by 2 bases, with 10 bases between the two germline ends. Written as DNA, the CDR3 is TGTGCCACCAGTCCGGACGTAAACTATGGCTACACCTTC. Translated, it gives CATSPDVNYGYTF.

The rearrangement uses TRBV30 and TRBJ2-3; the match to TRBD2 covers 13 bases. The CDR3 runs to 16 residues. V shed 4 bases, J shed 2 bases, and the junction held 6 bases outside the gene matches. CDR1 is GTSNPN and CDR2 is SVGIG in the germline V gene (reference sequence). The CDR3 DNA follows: TGTGCCTGGACCCCGGGACTAGCGGGAAACACAGATACGCAGTATTTT. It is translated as CAWTPGLAGNTDTQYF.

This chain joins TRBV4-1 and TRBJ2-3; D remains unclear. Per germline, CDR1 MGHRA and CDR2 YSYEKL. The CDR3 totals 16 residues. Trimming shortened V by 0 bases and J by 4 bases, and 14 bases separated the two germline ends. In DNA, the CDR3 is TGCGCCAGCAGCCAAGATGGATCCCCCGTGCCAGATACGCAGTATTTT. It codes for CASSQDGSPVPDTQYF.

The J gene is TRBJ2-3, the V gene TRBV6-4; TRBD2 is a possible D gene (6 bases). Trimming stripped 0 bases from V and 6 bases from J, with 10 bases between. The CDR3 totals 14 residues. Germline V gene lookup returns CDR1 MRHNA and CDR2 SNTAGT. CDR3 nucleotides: TGTGCCAGCAGTGACTCCGGACTACCCGATACGCAGTATTTT. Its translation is CASSDSGLPDTQYF.

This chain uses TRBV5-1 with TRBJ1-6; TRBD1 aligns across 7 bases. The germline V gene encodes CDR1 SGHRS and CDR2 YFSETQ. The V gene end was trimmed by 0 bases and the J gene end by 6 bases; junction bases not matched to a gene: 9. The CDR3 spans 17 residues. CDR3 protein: CASSLGQGIGGNSPLHF. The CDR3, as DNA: TGCGCCAGCAGCTTGGGACAGGGAATTGGTGGTAATTCACCCCTCCACTTT.

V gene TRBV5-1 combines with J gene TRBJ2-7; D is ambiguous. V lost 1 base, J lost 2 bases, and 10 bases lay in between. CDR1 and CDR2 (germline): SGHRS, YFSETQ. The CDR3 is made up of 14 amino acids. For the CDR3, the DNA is TGCGCCAGCAGCTTGAGGGCAGGAACCTACGAGCAGTACTTC. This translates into CASSLRAGTYEQYF. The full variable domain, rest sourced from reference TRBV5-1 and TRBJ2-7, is KAGVTQTPRYLIKTRGQQVTLSCSPISGHRSVSWYQQTPGQGLQFLFEYFSETQRNKGNFPGRFSGRQFSNSRSEMNVSTLELGDSALYLCASSLRAGTYEQYFGPGTRLTVT.

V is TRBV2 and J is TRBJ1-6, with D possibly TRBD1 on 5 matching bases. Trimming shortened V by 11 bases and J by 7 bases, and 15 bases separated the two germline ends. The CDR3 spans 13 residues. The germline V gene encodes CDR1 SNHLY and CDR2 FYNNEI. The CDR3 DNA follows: TGTGCCGGCCGAGGACACGAAAATTCACCCCTCCACTTT. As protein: CAGRGHENSPLHF.

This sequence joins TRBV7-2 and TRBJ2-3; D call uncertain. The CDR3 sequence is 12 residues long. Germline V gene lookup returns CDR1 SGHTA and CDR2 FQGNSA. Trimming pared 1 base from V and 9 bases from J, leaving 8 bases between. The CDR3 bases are TGTGCCAGCAGCTTAGAAAGGGTCACGCAGTATTTT. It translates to CASSLERVTQYF.

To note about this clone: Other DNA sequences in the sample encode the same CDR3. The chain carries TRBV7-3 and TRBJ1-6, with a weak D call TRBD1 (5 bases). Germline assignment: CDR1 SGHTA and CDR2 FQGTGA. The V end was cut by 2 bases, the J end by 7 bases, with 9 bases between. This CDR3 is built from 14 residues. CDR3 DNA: TGTGCCAGCAGCTTAGGCGGGGCCAATTCACCCCTCCACTTT. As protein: CASSLGGANSPLHF.

This chain's CDR3 is CASSQDLGVLTNEKLFF. The CDR3, as DNA: TGCGCCAGCAGCCAGGACCTCGGGGTGTTAACTAATGAAAAACTGTTTTTT. The chain employs TRBV4-3 and TRBJ1-4; D gene ambiguous. This CDR3 comprises 17 residues. V lost 3 bases and J lost 1, with 15 bases in between. Per the germline V gene, CDR1 is LGHNA and CDR2 is YSLEER.

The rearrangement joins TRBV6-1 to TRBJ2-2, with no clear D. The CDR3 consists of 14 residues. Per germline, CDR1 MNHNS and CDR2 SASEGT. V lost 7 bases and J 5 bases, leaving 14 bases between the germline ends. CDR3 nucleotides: TGTGCCAGCATGGGCCAGACCTTGACCGGGGAGCTGTTTTTT. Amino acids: CASMGQTLTGELFF.

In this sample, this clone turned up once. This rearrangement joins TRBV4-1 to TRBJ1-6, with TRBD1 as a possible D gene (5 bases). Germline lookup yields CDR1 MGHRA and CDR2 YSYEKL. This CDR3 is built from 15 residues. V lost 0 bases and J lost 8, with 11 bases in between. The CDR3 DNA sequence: TGCGCCAGCAGCCAAGAGTCAGGGACTCATTCACCCCTCCACTTT. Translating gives CASSQESGTHSPLHF.

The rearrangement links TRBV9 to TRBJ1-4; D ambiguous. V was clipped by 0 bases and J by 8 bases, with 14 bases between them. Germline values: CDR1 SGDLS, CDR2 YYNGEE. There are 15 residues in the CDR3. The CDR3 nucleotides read TGTGCCAGCAGCGTAGATTTTAGGGTAGGCGAAAAACTGTTTTTT. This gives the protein CASSVDFRVGEKLFF.

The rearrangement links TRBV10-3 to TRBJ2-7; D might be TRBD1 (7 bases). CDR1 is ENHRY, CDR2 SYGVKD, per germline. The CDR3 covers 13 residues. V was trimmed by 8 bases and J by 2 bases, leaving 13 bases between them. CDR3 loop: CAIGGTVTYEQYF. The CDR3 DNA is TGTGCCATCGGAGGGACAGTTACCTACGAGCAGTACTTC.

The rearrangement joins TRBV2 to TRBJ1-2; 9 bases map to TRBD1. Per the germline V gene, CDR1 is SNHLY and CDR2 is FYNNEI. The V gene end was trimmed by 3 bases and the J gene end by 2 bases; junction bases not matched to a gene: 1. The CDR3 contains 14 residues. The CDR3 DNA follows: TGTGCCAGCAGTGATGGGACAGGGAACTATGGCTACACCTTC. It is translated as CASSDGTGNYGYTF.